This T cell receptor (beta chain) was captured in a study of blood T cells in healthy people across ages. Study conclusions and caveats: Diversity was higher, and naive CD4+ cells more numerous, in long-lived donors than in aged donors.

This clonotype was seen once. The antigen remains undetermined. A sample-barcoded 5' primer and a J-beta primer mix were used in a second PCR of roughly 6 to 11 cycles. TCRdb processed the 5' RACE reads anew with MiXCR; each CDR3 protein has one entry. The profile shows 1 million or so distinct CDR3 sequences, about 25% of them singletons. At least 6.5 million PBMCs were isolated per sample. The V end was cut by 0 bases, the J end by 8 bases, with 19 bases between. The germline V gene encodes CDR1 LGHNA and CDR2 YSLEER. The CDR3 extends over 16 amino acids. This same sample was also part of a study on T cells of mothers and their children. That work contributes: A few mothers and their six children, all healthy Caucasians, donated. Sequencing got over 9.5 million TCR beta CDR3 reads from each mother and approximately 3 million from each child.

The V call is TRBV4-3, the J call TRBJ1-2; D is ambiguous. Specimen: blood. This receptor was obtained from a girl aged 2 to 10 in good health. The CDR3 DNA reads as TGCGCCAGCAGCCAAGATACTGGAGCTACGGTACGAGGCTACACCTTC. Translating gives CASSQDTGATVRGYTF.